This is a list of T cell receptor beta chains from one sample in a study of OX40 agonist ivuxolimab in advanced cancers. Sequenced by immunoSEQ multiplex PCR; TCRdb stores in-frame clones only, minus some. The table lists about 46,000 clones, over 70% of them singletons. The material was CD4+ or CD8+ T cells sorted from blood, obtained in a trial of the OX40 agonist ivuxolimab. These receptors were collected from an adult with an advanced solid tumor such as melanoma, head and neck, liver or kidney cancer. Both conserved end residues are part of each CDR3. A D gene is named only where the DNA matches it firmly. Some rows have no size entry. The others give once, few or many, or a class for an expanded clone.

d_gene	abundance	j_gene	v_gene	CDR3nt	CDR3aa
-	-	TRBJ2-2	TRBV7-6	TGTGCCAGCAGCTCAACCGGGGAGCTGTTTTTT	CASSSTGELFF
TRBD1	-	TRBJ1-3	TRBV27	TGTGCCAGCAGTAGGACAGGCAACCCTACTGGAAACACCATATATTTT	CASSRTGNPTGNTIYF
-	-	TRBJ2-1	TRBV19	TGTGCCAGTAGGGGATATGTAGGGAATGAGCAGTTCTTC	CASRGYVGNEQFF
-	-	TRBJ1-1	TRBV27	TGTGCCAGCAGTTCGCAGGTGGGGCGGGGGAACACTGAAGCTTTCTTT	CASSSQVGRGNTEAFF
TRBD2	few	TRBJ2-5	TRBV7-2	TGTGCCAGCAGCTTAGGACTAGCGGTAAACACCAAGGAGACCCAGTACTTC	CASSLGLAVNTKETQYF
-	-	TRBJ2-5	TRBV27	TGTGCCAGCAGTTTAGGGGGCGGAGAGACCCAGTACTTC	CASSLGGGETQYF
TRBD1	-	TRBJ2-7	TRBV10-1	TGCGCCAGCAGTGAAGGGGGCACCGTGGGAGAGCAGTACTTC	CASSEGGTVGEQYF
-	-	TRBJ2-1	TRBV5-4	TGTGCCAGCAGCATGGGGACTGCCGATGAGCAGTTCTTC	CASSMGTADEQFF
-	-	TRBJ2-3	TRBV27	TGTGCCAGCAGTAAAAGGGGAGGTAGCACGGATACGCAGTATTTT	CASSKRGGSTDTQYF
-	few	TRBJ2-1	TRBV28	TGTGCCAGCAGTGCCGATTTGACAGGTCGGCAGTTCTTC	CASSADLTGRQFF
-	-	TRBJ1-2	TRBV27	TGTGCCAGCAGTTCAGGGGCCGGCACCCAAATTTACTATGGCTACACCTTC	CASSSGAGTQIYYGYTF
TRBD1	-	TRBJ2-6	TRBV6-1	TGTGCCAGCATCACAGGGGGCTCTGGGGCCAACGTCCTGACTTTC	CASITGGSGANVLTF
-	-	TRBJ2-2	TRBV11-2	TGTGCCAGCAGCCCCCGGGCCCGGGTAGGGGAGCTGTTTTTT	CASSPRARVGELFF
TRBD2	once	TRBJ2-7	TRBV28	TGTGCCAGCTGGGGGACTAGCGGGATCGAGCAGTACTTC	CASWGTSGIEQYF
-	-	TRBJ2-7	TRBV6-5	TGTGCCAGCAGCCGCTCGGGGGCGAGTTACGAGCAGTACTTC	CASSRSGASYEQYF
-	few	TRBJ1-2	TRBV7-9	TGTGCCAGCAGCTCAAACTTTTATGGCTACACCTTC	CASSSNFYGYTF
-	-	TRBJ1-5	TRBV6-1	TGTGCCAGCAGCGGTACCTGGGGGCGAAATCAGCCCCAGCATTTT	CASSGTWGRNQPQHF
-	once	TRBJ1-4	TRBV6-6	TGTGCCAGCCAGAGGGGGGGCCATAATGAAAAACTGTTTTTT	CASQRGGHNEKLFF
TRBD1	-	TRBJ2-1	TRBV7-9	TGTGCCAGCAGCCTCGGACAGGGAGTATGGGGGGCGCGTGAGCAGTTCTTC	CASSLGQGVWGAREQFF
-	-	TRBJ1-1	TRBV11-1	TGTGCCACCCGTCCAGCGTACCGAGGTGACACTGAAGCTTTCTTT	CATRPAYRGDTEAFF
TRBD1	-	TRBJ1-2	TRBV7-2	TGTGCCAGCAGCTCGACAGGGATAAACTATGGCTACACCTTC	CASSSTGINYGYTF
-	-	TRBJ2-1	TRBV29-1	TGCAGCGTTGAAGACGGGACCAATGAGCAGTTCTTC	CSVEDGTNEQFF